Listed below are T cell receptor beta chains from one sample, sequenced in a study of cytomegalovirus exposure and HLA in healthy donors. The protocol was immunoSEQ multiplex PCR, while the TCRdb copy is restricted to in-frame clones and leaves out a portion. The sample records roughly 150,000 clones, about four fifths being singletons. Sample: PBMCs. The receptors were gathered from a male donor in good health and CMV-seropositive. CDR3s include the opening cysteine and the closing phenylalanine or tryptophan. The order of the fields is clone size, J gene, V gene, D gene, CDR3 protein, CDR3 DNA. The D gene is left open where the match is weak. Clone size is stated in some rows and not others, as once, few, many or a class when expanded.

abundance: few; j_gene: TRBJ2-1; v_gene: TRBV5-1; d_gene: -; CDR3aa: CASSSAENEQFF; CDR3nt: TGCGCCAGCAGCTCCGCGGAGAATGAGCAGTTCTTC
abundance: -; j_gene: TRBJ2-5; v_gene: TRBV27; d_gene: TRBD1; CDR3aa: CASSITGGVKETQYF; CDR3nt: TGTGCCAGCAGTATAACAGGGGGAGTAAAAGAGACCCAGTACTTC
abundance: -; j_gene: TRBJ1-5; v_gene: TRBV28; d_gene: -; CDR3aa: CASSFGGGAWQPQHF; CDR3nt: TGTGCCAGCAGTTTTGGGGGGGGCGCCTGGCAGCCCCAGCATTTT
abundance: -; j_gene: TRBJ2-4; v_gene: TRBV19; d_gene: TRBD1; CDR3aa: CASSTNRGHIQYF; CDR3nt: TGTGCCAGTAGTACCAATAGGGGGCACATTCAGTACTTC
abundance: -; j_gene: TRBJ1-5; v_gene: TRBV5-4; d_gene: -; CDR3aa: CASSLEQGDQPQHF; CDR3nt: TGTGCCAGCAGCTTGGAACAGGGTGATCAGCCCCAGCATTTT
abundance: -; j_gene: TRBJ1-5; v_gene: TRBV9; d_gene: -; CDR3aa: CASSLSGGGDQPQHF; CDR3nt: TGTGCCAGCAGTCTCAGTGGGGGGGGCGATCAGCCCCAGCATTTT
abundance: -; j_gene: TRBJ2-1; v_gene: TRBV5-6; d_gene: TRBD1; CDR3aa: CASSLVGQGGEQFF; CDR3nt: TGTGCCAGCAGCTTGGTGGGACAGGGGGGGGAGCAGTTCTTC
abundance: -; j_gene: TRBJ2-1; v_gene: TRBV7-8; d_gene: -; CDR3aa: CASSYLGQGYNEQFF; CDR3nt: TGTGCCAGCAGTTACCTGGGACAAGGATACAATGAGCAGTTCTTC
abundance: -; j_gene: TRBJ2-3; v_gene: TRBV30; d_gene: TRBD2; CDR3aa: CAWSVRRTSGGGDTQYF; CDR3nt: TGTGCCTGGAGTGTACGGCGGACTAGCGGGGGGGGAGATACGCAGTATTTT
abundance: -; j_gene: TRBJ1-1; v_gene: TRBV10-3; d_gene: -; CDR3aa: CAIKPAGRLDTEAFF; CDR3nt: TGTGCCATCAAACCTGCAGGGAGGCTGGACACTGAAGCTTTCTTT
abundance: -; j_gene: TRBJ2-7; v_gene: TRBV7-2; d_gene: TRBD2; CDR3aa: CASSFLVGSGGSYEQYF; CDR3nt: TGTGCCAGCAGCTTTCTGGTGGGTAGCGGGGGATCCTACGAGCAGTACTTC